The next 4 T cell receptor beta chains were all read from a single sample in a study of blood T cells in healthy people across ages. A J-beta primer mix and a sample-barcoded 5' primer were used in a second PCR of roughly 6 to 11 cycles. MiXCR, applied by TCRdb to the 5' RACE reads, yields one record per CDR3 protein. This table has approximately 1.5 million distinct CDR3 sequences, about 42% appearing once. Source material: blood. The receptor source for this set is a woman aged 18-29 years in good health.

The gene calls are TRBV20-1 and TRBJ2-3; D call uncertain. Germline assignment: CDR1 DFQATT and CDR2 SNEGSKA (reference sequence). V lost 0 bases, J lost 2 bases, and 12 bases lay in between. CDR3 length: 15 residues. The CDR3 loop reads CSARDAAAPTDTQYF. In nucleotides, the CDR3 is TGCAGTGCTAGAGATGCGGCCGCCCCCACAGATACGCAGTATTTT.

This sequence joins TRBV11-2 and TRBJ2-5; 10 bases line up with TRBD1. CDR1 and CDR2 from the germline V gene are SGHAT and FQNNGV. After removal of 5 bases from V and 5 bases from J, the junction contained 8 bases not matched to a gene. The CDR3 totals 15 residues. CDR3 sequence: CASSRDRGLWETQYF. CDR3 bases: TGTGCCAGCAGCCGCGACAGGGGGCTATGGGAGACCCAGTACTTC.

V gene TRBV4-1 combines with J gene TRBJ1-5, with TRBD1 matching 9 bases. The V segment lost 0 bases and the J segment 4 bases; nucleotides outside the gene matches: 13. Per germline, CDR1 MGHRA and CDR2 YSYEKL. This CDR3 is 19 amino acids long. This CDR3 is CASSQEGDRAAYGNQPQHF. In nucleotides, the CDR3 is TGCGCCAGCAGCCAAGAAGGGGACAGGGCCGCCTATGGGAATCAGCCCCAGCATTTT.

This clonotype has a handful of counts. In DNA form, the CDR3 reads TGTGCCAGCAGGTCGAGGGAAAGCTCCTACAATGAGCAGTTCTTC. Protein product: CASRSRESSYNEQFF. This chain connects TRBV12-3 or TRBV12-4 to TRBJ2-1; the D gene is possibly TRBD2 (5 bases). The CDR3 has 15 amino acids. Deletions cut 6 bases from V and 0 bases from J, with 12 bases between.